Listed below are T cell receptor beta chains from one sample, sequenced in a study of blood T cell repertoires in COVID-19. Sequenced by immunoSEQ multiplex PCR; TCRdb stores in-frame clones only, minus some. This table holds under 400,000 clones, 80% to 90% found once. Input material: PBMCs or T cells enriched from blood (not recorded which). The source of these receptors is a woman in her thirties or forties with acute COVID-19. The CDR3 runs from the conserved cysteine through the conserved F or W. Fields, in order: D gene, clone size, V gene, J gene, CDR3 DNA, CDR3 protein. A D gene is named only where the DNA matches it firmly. Clone size is given for some rows only: seen once, a few or many times, or a class if the clone is expanded.

.	once	TRBV5-1	TRBJ1-2	TGCGCCAGCAGCCCGGACTTTGATGGCTACACCTTC	CASSPDFDGYTF
TRBD1	.	TRBV6-5	TRBJ1-6	TGTGCCAGCAAAGCTACAGGGGATAGTAATTCACCCCTCCACTTT	CASKATGDSNSPLHF
.	.	TRBV9	TRBJ2-7	TGTGCCAGCAGCGTCGGGATGAGCTCCTACGAGCAGTACTTC	CASSVGMSSYEQYF
.	.	TRBV14	TRBJ2-5	TGTGCCAGCAGCCAGTGGACAGACACTAAGCAAGAGACCCAGTACTTC	CASSQWTDTKQETQYF
TRBD2	few	TRBV6-2/TRBV6-3	TRBJ2-1	TGTGCCAGCAGCCCGACTAGCGTGTACAATGAGCAGTTCTTC	CASSPTSVYNEQFF
TRBD1	.	TRBV19	TRBJ2-6	TGTGCCAGTAGTATCACCGGGACAGGGTTTGGGGCCAACGTCCTGACTTTC	CASSITGTGFGANVLTF
.	.	TRBV7-2	TRBJ1-2	TGTGCCAGCAGCCCACAGAGTTATGGCTACACCTTC	CASSPQSYGYTF
.	.	TRBV7-2	TRBJ2-7	TGTGCCAGCAGCTTACAGCGTTCCCGCGCCTACGAGCAGTACTTC	CASSLQRSRAYEQYF
TRBD2	.	TRBV24-1	TRBJ2-1	TGTGCCACCAGTGACGGAAGCGGGGGGAAAGACAATGAGCAGTTCTTC	CATSDGSGGKDNEQFF
.	.	TRBV5-1	TRBJ2-7	TGCGCCAGCAGCACAGGTCAGGGGTCCCACGAGCAGTACTTC	CASSTGQGSHEQYF
.	.	TRBV6-2/TRBV6-3	TRBJ2-3	TGTGCCAGCAGTCCCCGGGTGGATACGCAGTATTTT	CASSPRVDTQYF
.	.	TRBV15	TRBJ1-3	TGTGCCACCAGCGGCCCCACCCCGTCATTATTTGGAAACACCATATATTTT	CATSGPTPSLFGNTIYF
TRBD2	.	TRBV5-4	TRBJ2-3	TGTGCCAGCAGCTTGGCAAGGGCTAGCGGGAGGGGAGATACGCAGTATTTT	CASSLARASGRGDTQYF
TRBD2	.	TRBV5-1	TRBJ2-3	TGCGCCAGCAGCTTGCCAAGCGGGGTCACAGATACGCAGTATTTT	CASSLPSGVTDTQYF
TRBD1	.	TRBV10-3	TRBJ1-2	TGTGCCACCGGGGTGGAGGGGGCGGGCTATGGCTACACCTTC	CATGVEGAGYGYTF
.	few	TRBV13	TRBJ1-3	TGTGCCAGCAGCTTTAACCAGGGTCCCTCTGGAAACACCATATATTTT	CASSFNQGPSGNTIYF
.	.	TRBV4-2	TRBJ1-4	TGTGCCAGCAGCCAAGGCGGTCCAGGGGCGGGTGAAAAACTGTTTTTT	CASSQGGPGAGEKLFF
.	once	TRBV27	TRBJ1-1	TGTGCCAGCAGTTTCCAGCCGGGAACGACTGAAGCTTTCTTT	CASSFQPGTTEAFF
.	once	TRBV6-4	TRBJ2-7	TGTGCCAGCAACCGGACAGTTAACTACGAGCAGTACTTC	CASNRTVNYEQYF
TRBD2	.	TRBV11-2	TRBJ2-7	TGTGCCAGCAGCTTACGCTATTTAACTAGCGGGGGGTACGAGCAGTACTTC	CASSLRYLTSGGYEQYF
TRBD2	.	TRBV3-1/TRBV3-2	TRBJ2-7	TGTGCCAGCAGCCAAGGGTTGGTAGCGGGAGCGTTTGAGCAGTACTTC	CASSQGLVAGAFEQYF
.	few	TRBV6-1	TRBJ1-2	TGTGCCAGCAGTGAAGATCGTCAGTACTACCAATTCTTC	CASSEDRQYYQFF
.	.	TRBV5-6	TRBJ1-2	TGTGCCAGCAGCTTGATCTGGAGGCAGGGGATAACCTTC	CASSLIWRQGITF
.	.	TRBV28	TRBJ2-2	TGTGCCAGCAGTCAAAACAGGGTCACCGGGGAGCTGTTTTTT	CASSQNRVTGELFF
.	.	TRBV19	TRBJ1-5	TGTGCCAGTACTTCTTCGGGGGGGAGCAATCAGCCCCAGCATTTT	CASTSSGGSNQPQHF
TRBD2	few	TRBV3-1/TRBV3-2	TRBJ2-1	TGTGCCAGCAGCCAAGGCGGGGGGGCCCGCTACAATGAGCAGTTCTTC	CASSQGGGARYNEQFF
TRBD2	few	TRBV4-1	TRBJ2-7	TGCGCCAGCAGCCAAGGCGGGGGGACACGTTACGAGCAGTACTTC	CASSQGGGTRYEQYF
.	.	TRBV11-2	TRBJ2-7	TGTGCCAGCAGCGTCAGGGTTTTGGGCTCCTACGAGCAGTACTTC	CASSVRVLGSYEQYF
TRBD1	once	TRBV18	TRBJ1-1	TGTGCCAGCTCATCCGGACAGGGGGCGCCTGCATGGACTGAAGCTTTCTTT	CASSSGQGAPAWTEAFF
.	.	TRBV11-3	TRBJ1-3	TGTGCCAGCAGTTCCAGAGGTGGAAACACCATATATTTT	CASSSRGGNTIYF
.	.	TRBV3-1/TRBV3-2	TRBJ2-7	TGTGCCAGCAGCCAACTATACGAGCAGTACTTC	CASSQLYEQYF
TRBD2	.	TRBV5-6	TRBJ2-2	TGTGCCAGCAGCTTGGGCGGGGGGCTACTCTCGAACACCGGGGAGCTGTTTTTT	CASSLGGGLLSNTGELFF
.	.	TRBV9	TRBJ2-3	TGTGCCAGCAGCCAAGGGGGAACAGATACGCAGTATTTT	CASSQGGTDTQYF
TRBD1	.	TRBV5-1	TRBJ2-7	TGCGCCAGCCGCGGACAGGGGGCAACCTACGAGCAGTACTTC	CASRGQGATYEQYF
.	.	TRBV7-2	TRBJ2-1	TGTGCCAGCAGCTTAGTGGCAGACTCCTACAATGAGCAGTTCTTC	CASSLVADSYNEQFF
TRBD1	.	TRBV28	TRBJ1-6	TGTGCCAGCAGTTTGCCCCAGACAGGGGGCCTCCACTTT	CASSLPQTGGLHF
.	.	TRBV5-8	TRBJ1-2	TGTGCCAGCAGCTTCGGGGGGCGCATCTATGGCTACACCTTC	CASSFGGRIYGYTF
.	.	TRBV10-3	TRBJ1-2	TGTGCCATTTCCTCAGGGCCGGCCGACTACACCTTC	CAISSGPADYTF
.	once	TRBV5-8	TRBJ1-4	TGTGCCAGCAGCGCGGGGAGGTTGACAAGCGAAGTTGGTGAAAAACTGTTTTTT	CASSAGRLTSEVGEKLFF
.	.	TRBV5-5	TRBJ2-3	TGTGCCAGCCTTACCGGGACTGGTACGCAGTATTTT	CASLTGTGTQYF
.	.	TRBV2	TRBJ1-1	TGTGCCACCGGAGCAGGGGTCTCGTCGACTGAAGCTTTCTTT	CATGAGVSSTEAFF
TRBD1	.	TRBV2	TRBJ2-1	TGTGCCAGCAATGAGGACAGGATAAGAGAGCAGTTCTTC	CASNEDRIREQFF
.	.	TRBV18	TRBJ2-1	TGTGCCAGCTCTCCCAGGGAATTTGAGCAGTTCTTC	CASSPREFEQFF
.	many	TRBV24-1	TRBJ1-1	TGTGCCACCAGTGACCCGAACAGTCGGTCTGAAGCTTTCTTT	CATSDPNSRSEAFF
.	many	TRBV21-1	TRBJ2-7	TGTGCCAGCAGTCCCTCTGCGGGGGCGGGCGAGCAGTACTTC	CASSPSAGAGEQYF
TRBD1	.	TRBV15	TRBJ1-5	TGTGCCACCAGCAGGGTCAGGGGGACGGGCAGCAATCAGCCCCAGCATTTT	CATSRVRGTGSNQPQHF
TRBD1	.	TRBV6-5	TRBJ1-1	TGTGCCAGCAGTTACTTGGGACAGGATAACACTGAAGCTTTCTTT	CASSYLGQDNTEAFF
TRBD2	.	TRBV7-2	TRBJ2-1	TGTGCCAGCAGCGTAGCCGGGACTAGTAAGGGTGAGCAGTTCTTC	CASSVAGTSKGEQFF
.	.	TRBV5-5	TRBJ2-1	TGTGCCAGCAGCTTGGCCGGCGGAAATGAGCAGTTCTTC	CASSLAGGNEQFF
.	once	TRBV28	TRBJ1-1	TGTGCCAGCAGTTTACCCCCCGCGTCAGCTTTCTTT	CASSLPPASAFF